This TCR beta chain was identified in a study of tissue T cells after allogeneic stem cell transplantation. Study observations and caveats: Tissue-detected TCR repertoire was only partly captured by blood and spleen T cells. Few T cell clones were shared across patients, but motif clusters showed tissue-specific shared signatures. Anatomically similar tissues had similar TCR repertoires within each patient.

The table came from immunoSEQ multiplex PCR; TCRdb's copy has only in-frame clones and leaves some out. The sample comprises several thousand clones, roughly 50% of which are singletons, and about a tenth rests with the top ten. Regarding time point: mouse harvest day 7 after allogeneic transplant. Tail vein injection delivered 10^7 T-cell-depleted bone marrow cells and 10^6 splenic CD5+ T cells. V gave up 0 bases and J gave up 0 bases, with 3 bases separating them. Germline CDR1 KGHPV, CDR2 FQNQEV (reference sequence). This CDR3 has 14 residues. This clone was seen a few times. Its antigen remains unidentified. Gene labels here are mouse ones. Read data end 1 residue before the CDR3 end; the end is taken from the germline J gene. Distinct nucleotide sequences in the sample also encode this CDR3.

The TCR comes from a female BALB/c mouse given C57BL/6 T cells with graft-versus-host disease after an allogeneic hematopoietic cell transplant. The material sequenced was gut tissue. The genes are TRBV26 and TRBJ1-3; D gene uncertain. Partial CDR3 DNA: TGTGCCAGCAGTCTGTCGGATTCTGGAAATACGCTCTAT. Its translation is CASSLSDSGNTLY. The entire CDR3 is CASSLSDSGNTLYF. Using reference TRBV26 and TRBJ1-3 for the parts outside the CDR3, the full variable domain is NSKVIQTPRYLVKGQGQKAKMRCIPEKGHPVVFWYQQNKNNEFKFLINFQNQEVLQQIDMTEKRFSAECPSNSPCSLEIQSSEAGDSALYLCASSLSDSGNTLYFGEGSRLIVV.